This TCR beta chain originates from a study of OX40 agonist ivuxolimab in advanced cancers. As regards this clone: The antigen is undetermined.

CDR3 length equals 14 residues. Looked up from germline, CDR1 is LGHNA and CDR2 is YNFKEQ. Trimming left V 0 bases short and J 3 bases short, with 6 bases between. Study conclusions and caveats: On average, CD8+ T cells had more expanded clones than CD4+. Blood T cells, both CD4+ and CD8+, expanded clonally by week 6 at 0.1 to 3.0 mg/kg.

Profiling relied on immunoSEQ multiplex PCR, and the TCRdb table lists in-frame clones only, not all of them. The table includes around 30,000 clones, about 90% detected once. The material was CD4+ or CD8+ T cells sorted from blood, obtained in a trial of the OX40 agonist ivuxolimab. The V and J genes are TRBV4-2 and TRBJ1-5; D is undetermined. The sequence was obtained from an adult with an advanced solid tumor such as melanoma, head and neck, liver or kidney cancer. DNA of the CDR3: TGTGCCAGCAGCCAAGACAGAAACAATCAGCCCCAGCATTTT. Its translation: CASSQDRNNQPQHF.